This T cell receptor beta chain derives from a study of shared clonotypes between healthy human individuals. Study donors comprised healthy, HIV-negative adults devoid of recent acute infection or vaccination. Those who donated, Caucasian adults without exception, all lived in Nashville, Tennessee. Profiled with immunoSEQ multiplex PCR; TCRdb holds only in-frame clones, not every one. The table lists about 560,000 clones, just over 75% of them singletons. CDR3 length equals 16 residues. Germline CDR1 SGHTA, CDR2 FQGNSA. V lost 5 bases, J lost 0 bases, and 7 bases stayed unmatched. Material for sequencing was PBMCs. This receptor was taken from a woman in her thirties or forties in good health. Some clones in this sample may be carry-over from other donors' samples. J is TRBJ2-5 and V is TRBV7-2; TRBD1 matches at 9 bases. The CDR3 DNA is TGTGCCAGCAGCCTCCGGGACAGGGCTTACCAAGAGACCCAGTACTTC. Residues: CASSLRDRAYQETQYF.